Listed here are 16 T cell receptor beta chains from one sample, sequenced in a study of breast tumors, draining lymph nodes, adjacent tissues. TCRdb called the multiplex PCR reads again in MiXCR, with one record for every CDR3 protein. The sample carries some 200,000 distinct CDR3 sequences, around a third recorded once. Samples came from axillary lymph nodes draining the breast cancer. Sequences were obtained from axillary lymph node tissue. These receptors originate from a female donor with breast cancer. Some clones in this sample may be carry-over from other donors' samples.

This clonotype was recorded many times. V gene TRBV19 combines with J gene TRBJ2-7, with D perhaps TRBD1 (6 bases). Germline assignment: CDR1 LNHDA and CDR2 SQIVND (reference sequence). The CDR3 spans 16 residues. V lost 3 bases, J lost 3 bases, and 18 bases lay in between. The CDR3 DNA reads TGTGCCAGTAGTATGGAAGGGACACAGGTTTTCTACGAGCAGTACTTC. Protein sequence: CASSMEGTQVFYEQYF.

This clonotype was observed many times. The J gene is TRBJ2-7, the V gene TRBV20-1, with TRBD2 as a possible D gene (6 bases). Trimming shortened V by 0 bases and J by 5 bases, and 17 bases separated the two germline ends. CDR1 and CDR2 from the germline V gene are DFQATT and SNEGSKA (reference sequence). The CDR3 is 15 amino acids. DNA for the CDR3: TGCAGTGCTAGAGATTATCGGGGGTTGGGAAACGAGCAGTACTTC. Residues: CSARDYRGLGNEQYF.

In its sample, this clonotype was seen a few times. Possible read error: a much larger clone is one base away. The genes are TRBV19 and TRBJ1-5; D not certain. V dropped 5 bases and J dropped 0 bases, with 11 bases sitting between them. Looked up from germline, CDR1 is LNHDA and CDR2 is SQIVND (reference sequence). The CDR3 covers 15 residues. This CDR3 is CASSLRADSNQPQHF. The CDR3 region has the DNA TGTGCCAGTAGTTTAAGGGCAGATAGCAATCAGCCCCAGCATTTT.

This chain uses TRBV27 with TRBJ2-1, with TRBD2 matching over 10 bases. The trim removed 4 bases at V and 6 bases at J, leaving 6 bases unmatched. Germline loops: CDR1 MNHEY, CDR2 SMNVEV (reference sequence). The CDR3 extends over 15 amino acids. CDR3 coding DNA: TGTGCCAGCAGTTCCTTGACTAGCGGGTTCAATGAGCAGTTCTTC. It yields the protein CASSSLTSGFNEQFF.

This rearrangement joins TRBV27 to TRBJ2-7; TRBD2 matches 8 bases. Trimming removed 5 bases from V and 4 bases from J; junction bases left unmatched: 13. Looked up from germline, CDR1 is MNHEY and CDR2 is SMNVEV (reference sequence). This CDR3 region has 16 residues. The CDR3 sequence is CASSPFDQRELYEQYF. The CDR3 DNA is TGTGCCAGCAGTCCGTTTGACCAGCGGGAGCTGTACGAGCAGTACTTC.

This clonotype has a count of ten or more. The chain uses TRBV4-1 and TRBJ2-5; 7 bases are a match to TRBD2. The V and J ends lost 5 bases and 5 bases, in that order; junction bases with no gene match: 5. The CDR3 length is 13 residues. CDR1 and CDR2 from the germline V gene are MGHRA and YSYEKL. The CDR3 DNA reads TGCGCCAGCAGCTGGGGACTACCGGAGACCCAGTACTTC. Its protein is CASSWGLPETQYF.

Only one count was recorded for this clonotype. V usage is TRBV19 and J usage is TRBJ2-7; 10 nucleotides align to TRBD1. Germline V lookup: CDR1 LNHDA, CDR2 SQIVND (reference sequence). This CDR3 region has 13 residues. Here the CDR3 reads CATRTGGFYEQYF. The DNA of the CDR3 is TGTGCAACCCGGACAGGGGGATTCTACGAGCAGTACTTC.

The V gene is TRBV2, the J gene TRBJ2-5, with D possibly being TRBD2 (6 bases). The germline V and J ends were trimmed by 9 bases and 7 bases, with 9 bases remaining between them. Germline assignment: CDR1 SNHLY and CDR2 FYNNEI. This CDR3 spans 10 amino acids. The CDR3 DNA reads TGTGCCAGTGGGGGAGGGACCCAGTACTTC. It specifies CASGGGTQYF.

The chain uses TRBV29-1 and TRBJ2-1; 12 bases are shared with TRBD2. Germline assignment: CDR1 SQVTM and CDR2 ANQGSEA. Losses at the gene ends were 6 bases for V and 14 bases for J; bases not matched to a gene: 17. CDR3 size: 15 residues. The CDR3 bases are TGCAGCGTCACCGGGACTAGCGGGTACCCACCCCCGGAGTTCTTC. This translates into CSVTGTSGYPPPEFF.

This clonotype has ten or more counts. This rearrangement joins TRBV19 to TRBJ1-3; the D gene is possibly TRBD1 (6 bases). The length of the CDR3 is 14 residues. Trimming pared 9 bases from V and 2 bases from J, leaving 14 bases between. The germline gives CDR1 LNHDA, CDR2 SQIVND (reference sequence). The chain's CDR3 is CASRRGTAGNTIYF. The CDR3 DNA sequence: TGTGCCAGCCGAAGGGGGACTGCTGGAAACACCATATATTTT. Based on the CDR3 plus reference TRBV19 and TRBJ1-3, the full variable domain is DGGITQSPKYLFRKEGQNVTLSCEQNLNHDAMYWYRQDPGQGLRLIYYSQIVNDFQKGDIAEGYSVSREKKESFPLTVTSAQKNPTAFYLCASRRGTAGNTIYFGEGSWLTVV.

This clonotype occurred many times. V usage is TRBV3-1 and J usage is TRBJ2-1, with D maybe TRBD2 (5 bases). Germline CDR1 reads LGHDT; CDR2 reads YNNKEL (reference sequence). The CDR3 has 13 amino acids. V lost 4 bases to trimming and J lost 8 bases, with 12 bases between them. The CDR3 coding sequence is TGTGCCAGCAGCCGGGGAGAGGGCCATGAGCAGTTCTTC. This sequence encodes CASSRGEGHEQFF.

This clonotype was seen a handful of times. A much larger clone lies one base from this, so it may be a read error. The chain links TRBV6-6 to TRBJ2-5, with unresolved D. This CDR3 has 12 residues. Germline loops: CDR1 MNHNY, CDR2 SVGAGI (reference sequence). The V gene lost 5 bases and the J gene lost 4 bases, with 8 bases spanning the gap. The CDR3 spells CASSARRETQYF. As DNA, the CDR3 is TGTGCCAGCAGTGCCCGGAGAGAGACCCAGTACTTC.

This clonotype has at least ten counts. The chain links TRBV10-3 to TRBJ2-5; D may be TRBD1 (6 bases). This CDR3 contains 20 residues. The germline V gene has CDR1 ENHRY and CDR2 SYGVKD. Trimming shortened V by 1 base and J by 5 bases, and 29 bases separated the two germline ends. The CDR3 loop reads CAISEFGGWRNDRWGETQYF. The CDR3 DNA sequence: TGTGCCATCAGTGAGTTTGGTGGGTGGCGAAATGACAGGTGGGGGGAGACCCAGTACTTC.

This clonotype was recorded many times. V and J are TRBV5-1 and TRBJ1-2; tentative D call: TRBD1 (6 bases). CDR1 and CDR2 from the germline V gene are SGHRS and YFSETQ. Trimming pared 1 base from V and 7 bases from J, leaving 20 bases between. This CDR3 spans 16 amino acids. CDR3 coding DNA: TGCGCCAGCAGCTTGACCCCAGGAGCAGGGGCAGGTGGCTACACCTTC. Its protein is CASSLTPGAGAGGYTF.

Many counts were recorded for this clonotype. V is TRBV11-2 and J is TRBJ2-7; D could derive from TRBD1 or TRBD2 (7 bases each). The CDR3 runs 14 residues. V lost 5 bases and J 5 bases, leaving 16 bases between the germline ends. In germline, CDR1 is SGHAT, CDR2 FQNNGV. The CDR3 nucleotides read TGTGCCAGCAGCCGACTAGCAGGGGGACACGAGCAGTACTTC. Its translation is CASSRLAGGHEQYF.

The table lists this clonotype with many counts. The rearrangement joins TRBV6-7 to TRBJ2-7, with 11 bases lining up with TRBD2. TRBV6-7 is an open reading frame whose function is uncertain. The CDR3 has 15 residues. After removal of 5 bases from V and 0 bases from J, the junction contained 3 bases not matched to a gene. In nucleotides, the CDR3 is TGTGCCAGCAGTCCACTAGCGGGAGACTCCTACGAGCAGTACTTC. It encodes CASSPLAGDSYEQYF.